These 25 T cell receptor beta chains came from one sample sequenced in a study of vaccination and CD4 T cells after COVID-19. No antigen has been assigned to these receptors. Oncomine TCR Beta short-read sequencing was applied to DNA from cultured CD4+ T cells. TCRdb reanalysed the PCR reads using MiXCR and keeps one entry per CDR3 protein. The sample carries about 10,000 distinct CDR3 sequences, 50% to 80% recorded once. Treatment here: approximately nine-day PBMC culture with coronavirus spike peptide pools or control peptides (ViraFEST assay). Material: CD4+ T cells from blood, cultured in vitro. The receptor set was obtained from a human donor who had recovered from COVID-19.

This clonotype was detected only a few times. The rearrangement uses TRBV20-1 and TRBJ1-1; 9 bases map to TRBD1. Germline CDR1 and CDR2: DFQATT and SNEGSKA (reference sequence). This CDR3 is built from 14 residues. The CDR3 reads CGSGTGNRATEAFF. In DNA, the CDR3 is TGCGGATCCGGGACAGGGAATCGGGCCACTGAAGCTTTCTTT.

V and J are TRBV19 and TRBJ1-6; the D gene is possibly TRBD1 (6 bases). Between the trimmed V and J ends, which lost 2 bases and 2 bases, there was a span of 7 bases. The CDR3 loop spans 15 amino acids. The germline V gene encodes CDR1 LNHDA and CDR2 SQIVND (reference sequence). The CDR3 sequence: CASSIRGTYNSPLHF. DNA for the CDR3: TGTGCCAGTAGTATAAGGGGGACCTATAATTCACCCCTCCACTTT.

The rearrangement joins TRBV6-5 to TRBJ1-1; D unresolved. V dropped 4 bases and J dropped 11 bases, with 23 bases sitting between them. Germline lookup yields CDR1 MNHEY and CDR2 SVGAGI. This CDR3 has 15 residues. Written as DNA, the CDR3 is TGTGCCAGCAGTTTAAGCCCCGGGATCTTACTCCGCGCTTTCTTT. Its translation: CASSLSPGILLRAFF.

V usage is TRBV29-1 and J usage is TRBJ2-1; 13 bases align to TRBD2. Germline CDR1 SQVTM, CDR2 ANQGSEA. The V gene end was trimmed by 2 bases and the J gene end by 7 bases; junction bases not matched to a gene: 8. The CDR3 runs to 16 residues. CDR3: CSVERWTSGSLNEQFF. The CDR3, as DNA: TGCAGCGTTGAAAGGTGGACTAGCGGGAGCTTAAATGAGCAGTTCTTC.

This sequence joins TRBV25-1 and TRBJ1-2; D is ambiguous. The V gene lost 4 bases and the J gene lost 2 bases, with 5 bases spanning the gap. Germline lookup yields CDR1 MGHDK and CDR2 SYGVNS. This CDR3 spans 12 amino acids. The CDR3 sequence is CASSVRNYGYTF. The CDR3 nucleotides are TGTGCCAGCAGTGTTCGGAACTATGGCTACACCTTC.

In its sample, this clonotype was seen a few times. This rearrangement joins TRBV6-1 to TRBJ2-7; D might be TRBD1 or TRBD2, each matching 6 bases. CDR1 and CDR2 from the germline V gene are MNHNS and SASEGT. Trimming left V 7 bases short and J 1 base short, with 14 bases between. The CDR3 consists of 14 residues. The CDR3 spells CASKRGQSSYEQYF. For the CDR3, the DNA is TGTGCCAGCAAACGGGGGCAGAGTTCCTACGAGCAGTACTTC.

The CDR3 region has the DNA TGTGCCAGCAGTTACGGGGATGATTGGCTTGGCTACACCTTC. Translation gives CASSYGDDWLGYTF. The chain recombines TRBV6-2 or TRBV6-3 with TRBJ1-2; D remains unclear. The germline V and J ends were trimmed by 2 bases and 7 bases, with 14 bases remaining between them. The CDR3 contains 14 residues. CDR1 and CDR2 from the germline V gene are MNHEY and SVGEGT.

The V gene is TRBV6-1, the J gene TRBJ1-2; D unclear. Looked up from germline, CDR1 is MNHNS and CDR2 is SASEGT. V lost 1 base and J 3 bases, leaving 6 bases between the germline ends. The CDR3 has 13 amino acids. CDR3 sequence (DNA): TGTGCCAGCAGTGAAGGGTTGGACTATGGCTACACCTTC. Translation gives CASSEGLDYGYTF.

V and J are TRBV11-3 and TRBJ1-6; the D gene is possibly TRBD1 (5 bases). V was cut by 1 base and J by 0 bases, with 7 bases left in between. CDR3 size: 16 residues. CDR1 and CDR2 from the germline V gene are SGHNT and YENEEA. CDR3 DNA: TGTGCCAGCAGCTTAGGGGGGAACTCCTATAATTCACCCCTCCACTTT. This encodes CASSLGGNSYNSPLHF.

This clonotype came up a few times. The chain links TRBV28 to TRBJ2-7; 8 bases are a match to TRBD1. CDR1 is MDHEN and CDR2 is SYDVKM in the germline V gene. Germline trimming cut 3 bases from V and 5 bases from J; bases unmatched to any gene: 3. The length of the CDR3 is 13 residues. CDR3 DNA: TGTGCCAGCAGTTTCAGGGGGCGCAACGAGCAGTACTTC. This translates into CASSFRGRNEQYF.

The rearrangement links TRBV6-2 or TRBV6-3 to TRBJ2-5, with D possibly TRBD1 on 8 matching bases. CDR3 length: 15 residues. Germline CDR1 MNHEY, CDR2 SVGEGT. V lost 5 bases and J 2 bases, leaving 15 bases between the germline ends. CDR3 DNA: TGTGCCAGCAGTCCCGGACAGGGAGGGCAAGAGACCCAGTACTTC. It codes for CASSPGQGGQETQYF.

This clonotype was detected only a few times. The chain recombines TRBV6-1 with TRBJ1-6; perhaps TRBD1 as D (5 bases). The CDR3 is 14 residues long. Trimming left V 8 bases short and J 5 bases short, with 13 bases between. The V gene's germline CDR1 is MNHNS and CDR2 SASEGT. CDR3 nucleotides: TGTGCCAGCCAGGGAAGACCCAATAATTCACCCCTCCACTTT. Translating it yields CASQGRPNNSPLHF.

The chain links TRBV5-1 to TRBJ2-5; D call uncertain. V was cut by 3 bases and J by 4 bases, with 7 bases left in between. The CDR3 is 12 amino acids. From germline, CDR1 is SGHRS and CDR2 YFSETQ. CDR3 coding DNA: TGCGCCAGCAGCTCGCCGCCAGAGACCCAGTACTTC. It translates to CASSSPPETQYF.

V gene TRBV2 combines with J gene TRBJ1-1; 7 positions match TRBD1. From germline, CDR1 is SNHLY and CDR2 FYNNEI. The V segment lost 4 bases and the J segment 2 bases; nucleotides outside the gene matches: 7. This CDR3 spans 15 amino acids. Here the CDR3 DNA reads TGTGCCAGCAGTGCTAGACAGGGACTTAACACTGAAGCTTTCTTT. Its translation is CASSARQGLNTEAFF.

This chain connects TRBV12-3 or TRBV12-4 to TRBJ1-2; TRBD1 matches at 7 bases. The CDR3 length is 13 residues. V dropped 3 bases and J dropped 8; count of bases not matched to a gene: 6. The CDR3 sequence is CASSFRQGRGYTF. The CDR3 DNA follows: TGTGCCAGCAGTTTCCGACAGGGACGAGGCTACACCTTC.

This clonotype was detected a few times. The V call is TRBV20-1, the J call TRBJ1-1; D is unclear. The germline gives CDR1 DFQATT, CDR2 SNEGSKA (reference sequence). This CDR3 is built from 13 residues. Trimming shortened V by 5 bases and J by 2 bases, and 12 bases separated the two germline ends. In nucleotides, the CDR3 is TGCAGTGCTTACCCGGGCGCCAACACTGAAGCTTTCTTT. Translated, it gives CSAYPGANTEAFF.

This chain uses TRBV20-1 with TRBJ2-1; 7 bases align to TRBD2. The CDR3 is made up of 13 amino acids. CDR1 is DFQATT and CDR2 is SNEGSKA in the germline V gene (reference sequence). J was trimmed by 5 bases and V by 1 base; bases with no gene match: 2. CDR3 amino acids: CSARGGRDNEQFF. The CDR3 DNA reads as TGCAGTGCTAGAGGAGGGAGGGACAATGAGCAGTTCTTC.

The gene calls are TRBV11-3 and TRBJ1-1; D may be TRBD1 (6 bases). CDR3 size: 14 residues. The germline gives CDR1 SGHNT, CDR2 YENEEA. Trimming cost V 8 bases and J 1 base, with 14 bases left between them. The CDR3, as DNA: TGTGCCAGCGGGGAGGGGGACCCGAACACTGAAGCTTTCTTT. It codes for CASGEGDPNTEAFF. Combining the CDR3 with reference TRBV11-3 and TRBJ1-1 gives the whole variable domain EAGVVQSPRYKIIEKKQPVAFWCNPISGHNTLYWYLQNLGQGPELLIRYENEEAVDDSQLPKDRFSAERLKGVDSTLKIQPAELGDSAVYLCASGEGDPNTEAFFGQGTRLTVV.

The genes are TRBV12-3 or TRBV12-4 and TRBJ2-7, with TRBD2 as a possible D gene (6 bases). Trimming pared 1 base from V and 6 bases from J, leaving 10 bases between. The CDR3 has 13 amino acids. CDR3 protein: CASSLVVGGEQYF. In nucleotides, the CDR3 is TGTGCCAGCAGTTTAGTGGTCGGGGGCGAGCAGTACTTC.

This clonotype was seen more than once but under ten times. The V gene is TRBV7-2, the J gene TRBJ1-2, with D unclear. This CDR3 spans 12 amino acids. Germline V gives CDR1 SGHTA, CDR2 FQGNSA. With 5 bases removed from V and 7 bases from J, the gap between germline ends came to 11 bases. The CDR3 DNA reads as TGTGCCAGCAGCCCCAGACGAGGTGGCTACACCTTC. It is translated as CASSPRRGGYTF.

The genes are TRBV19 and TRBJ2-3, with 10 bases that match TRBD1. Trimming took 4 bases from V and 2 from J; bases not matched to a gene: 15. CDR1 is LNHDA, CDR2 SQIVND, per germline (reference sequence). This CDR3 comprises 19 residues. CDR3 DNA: TGTGCCAGTAGTACGACCCGGGGTGAGGGACAGGGGACCACAGATACGCAGTATTTT. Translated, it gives CASSTTRGEGQGTTDTQYF.

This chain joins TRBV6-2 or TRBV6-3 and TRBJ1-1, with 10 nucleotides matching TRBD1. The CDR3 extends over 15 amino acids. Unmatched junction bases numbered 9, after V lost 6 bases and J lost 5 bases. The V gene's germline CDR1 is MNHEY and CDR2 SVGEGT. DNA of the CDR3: TGTGCCAGCAGAAAAGAGACAGGGGGCACGACTGAAGCTTTCTTT. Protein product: CASRKETGGTTEAFF.

The CDR3, as DNA: TGTGCCAGCAGCTTCCTAACACTGAACACCGGGGAGCTGTTTTTT. It yields the protein CASSFLTLNTGELFF. The V call is TRBV7-2, the J call TRBJ2-2, with D uncertain. CDR1 SGHTA and CDR2 FQGNSA come from the germline V gene. Trimming cost V 3 bases and J 1 base, with 9 bases left between them. There are 15 residues in the CDR3.

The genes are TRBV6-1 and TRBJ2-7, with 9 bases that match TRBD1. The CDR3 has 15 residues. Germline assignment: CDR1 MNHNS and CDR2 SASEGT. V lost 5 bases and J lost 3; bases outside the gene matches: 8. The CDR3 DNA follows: TGTGCCAGCAGTCTGATGATGACAGGGGGCTACGAGCAGTACTTC. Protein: CASSLMMTGGYEQYF.

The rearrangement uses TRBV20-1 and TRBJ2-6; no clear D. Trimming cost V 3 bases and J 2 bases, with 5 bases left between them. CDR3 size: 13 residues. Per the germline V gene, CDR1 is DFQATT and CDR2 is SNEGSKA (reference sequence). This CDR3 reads CSASHPGANVLTF. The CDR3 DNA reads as TGCAGTGCTAGCCACCCTGGGGCCAACGTCCTGACTTTC.